Sequencing of this T cell receptor beta chain was carried out in a study of shared clonotypes between healthy human individuals. Authors' analysis steps: ImmunoSEQ output held junction-only sequences without quality scores, so filtering differed. The data were produced by immunoSEQ multiplex PCR, yet TCRdb's version contains in-frame clones alone and is incomplete. That table supplies the V and J calls and clone size; D and trimming were determined from the DNA. The repertoire holds some 2.1 million clones, with 85% to 95% as singletons. The germline V gene encodes CDR1 MGHRA and CDR2 YSYEKL. This CDR3 has 16 amino acids. V dropped 1 base and J dropped 3 bases, with 16 bases sitting between them. Selected positively for CCR7 and CD45RO-negative, naive CD8 cells excluded terminally differentiated effector memory CD45RA+ cells.

The chain carries TRBV4-1 and TRBJ2-7, with D possibly being TRBD1 (6 bases). Sequenced sample: naive CD8+ T cells sorted from blood. The TCR sequence derives from a man aged 18 to 30 in good health. The CDR3 coding sequence is TGCGCCAGCAGCCAAGGCCCTAGCCAGACAGGCTACGAGCAGTACTTC. Translating it yields CASSQGPSQTGYEQYF.